This T cell receptor beta chain emerged from a study of CD8 T cells in Susac syndrome. TCR beta sequencing was performed on blood CD8+ and CD4+ T cells. The CDR3 has 10 amino acids. Between the trimmed V and J ends, which lost 8 bases and 14 bases, there was a span of 13 bases. Per germline, CDR1 SEHNR and CDR2 FQNEAQ (reference sequence). When the RNA was reverse transcribed, random hexamers were used with an input of about 0.5 to 1 ug. Multiplex immunoSEQ PCR targeted 54 Vbeta and 13 Jbeta TCR beta segments. TCRdb independently ran MiXCR on the immunoSEQ multiplex PCR reads; one entry per CDR3 protein. The table records around 270,000 distinct CDR3 sequences, 89% of them present only once.

Sequencing was performed on CD8+ T cells from PBMCs. This chain joins TRBV7-9 and TRBJ2-1; D perhaps matches TRBD2 (6 bases). This clonotype was obtained from a human donor with multiple sclerosis. CDR3 nucleotides: TGTGCCAGCGATATGGGGGGAAAGTTCTTC. It encodes CASDMGGKFF.